This T cell receptor (beta chain) derives from a study of beta chain features in type 1 diabetes (dated by TCRdb to between 2018 and 2020). With regard to the full study: Patients and healthy donors did not differ in mean age, gender distribution, total cell number or subset yield. A total of under 140,000,000 sorted cells were examined across all samples, and the number of cells per subset was strongly correlated with RNA yield. The study compared TCRB repertoires of sorted circulating CD4+ T cell subsets between recently diagnosed type 1 diabetes patients and matched healthy donors. Regulatory and stem cell-like memory subsets were obtained from only 8 patients and about 8 healthy donors, while naive and central memory subsets were obtained from all 28 donors. Here is what the overall study found, with its caveats: Because small numbers of individuals were included in the HLA sub-analyses, any influence of HLA type on TCRB rearrangement was left unresolved. Shorter templates might be favored by PCR, yet because patient and control samples were amplified and corrected together, any such skew would affect both groups equally. Because cDNA rather than genomic DNA was sequenced, highly expressing activated cells could have been over-represented, although no difference in activation and CD3 levels was found between groups. Type 1 diabetes patients showed a moderate but significant shortening of TCRB CDR3 length in all four CD4+ subsets. At VDJ recombination sites, patients with type 1 diabetes made fewer insertions and deleted more nucleotides, a pattern implying thymic rearrangement abnormalities. Naive, central memory and regulatory TCRB repertoires appeared to be more alike among patients than among healthy donors.

The entire amount of isolated RNA was reverse transcribed using the High Capacity cDNA Reverse Transcription Kit, so the sequenced TCRB transcripts were expressed ones. Deep immunoSEQ sequencing was applied to naive, central memory and regulatory T cell samples, giving an average of about 3.8 million total reads per sample. Sorted cells were lysed in RLT buffer, and RNA was extracted using DNase-treated RNeasy Micro or Mini kits according to cell number. Each cell subset was processed on its own to prevent cross-contamination, while patient and healthy donor samples were processed together. The immunoSEQ multiplex PCR was used to amplify TCRB sequences from cDNA, yielding 87-bp fragments that span the CDR3 region. Amplicons were sequenced on the Illumina HiSeq platform. On the study's bioinformatics: PCR bias was corrected computationally using synthetic template baselines, and reads within Hamming distance 2 were collapsed, with unmergeable singletons discarded. By aligning reads against IMGT, V, D and J genes, CDR3 length, and insertions or deletions at six rearrangement sites were assigned. Clonotype counts were normalized to sorted cell number within each subset before computing true diversity and Gini coefficients with the tcR R package. The overlap coefficient, calculated on TCRB nucleotide sequences, was used to quantify repertoire sharing. TCRdb stores this immuneACCESS table with in-frame sequences only. Part of the clones is absent; in the studies checked, under half of the shortfall reflects unresolved V genes, and no reason is known for the rest. V and J calls plus clone size are reproduced from that table; the DNA served to infer D and trimming. The sample profile shows 250,000 to 300,000 clones; about 8% of them were found once. The ten most abundant clones make up 0.9% to 1.2% of the sample.

Each donor gave one peripheral blood draw, averaging roughly 120 mL, which was collected into heparinised tubes. Naive, central memory, regulatory and stem cell-like memory CD4+ T cells were sorted on a BD FACSAria II using a panel including CD45RO, CCR7, CD25, CD127, CD95 and CD27. A purity above 95% was achieved for all sorted populations. PBMCs were isolated right away by Lymphoprep density gradient centrifugation and were stained directly, without culture. So that batch effects would be minimized, each experiment stained and sorted samples in pairs, pairing one healthy donor with one patient. V drops 4 bases and J drops 2 bases, leaving 9 bases in between. CDR1 LGHNA and CDR2 YSLEER were looked up in the germline V gene. The CDR3 spans 14 residues, from the cysteine through the phenylalanine. Here the CDR3 DNA is all that survives: 42 bases in frame from base 1. The table lists this clone with many counts. Its antigen specificity is not known. One base away there is no much larger clone; base qualities are not given.

The source material was central memory CD4+ T cells from blood. The sequence was obtained from a woman between 18 and 29 years old in good health. The V gene is TRBV4-3 and the J gene is TRBJ2-1; the D element might be TRBD1 or TRBD2, as each aligns at 5 bases. The bases read TGCGCCAGCAGCCGGGACGGGACCTACAATGAGCAGTTCTTC. Its product reads: CASSRDGTYNEQFF.